Listed below are T cell receptor beta chains from one sample, sequenced in a study of blood T cell repertoires in COVID-19. Using immunoSEQ multiplex PCR, the repertoire was profiled, and TCRdb retains in-frame clones only, with some absent. The data show about 26,000 clones, with about 90% seen just once and under 2% held by the top ten. Sequences were obtained from peripheral blood. Receptors originate from a woman aged 60-75 years with active COVID-19. Both conserved end residues are part of each CDR3. D genes are given only for firm matches. Size values are once, few and many counts, or a class for expanded clones, and some rows have none.

CDR3nt,CDR3aa,d_gene,j_gene,abundance,v_gene
TGTGCCAGCAGCTCGGGGCGGACAGGGGAAGGGTCCTACGAGCAGTACTTC,CASSSGRTGEGSYEQYF,TRBD1,TRBJ2-7,once,TRBV7-8
TGCGCCAGCAGCTTCGGGGGGACAATCCTGAACACTGAAGCTTTCTTT,CASSFGGTILNTEAFF,.,TRBJ1-1,.,TRBV5-1
TGTGCCAGCAGCTTAGCAGGGGGTGGGTTGGGGAGAGAGACTGAAGCTTTCTTT,CASSLAGGGLGRETEAFF,.,TRBJ1-1,.,TRBV7-6
TGTGCCAGCAGCTTTGGACTAGCGGGAGGGCTTCGTTTTGAGCAGTACTTC,CASSFGLAGGLRFEQYF,.,TRBJ2-7,.,TRBV12-1
TGTGCCAGCAGCGTAGCCTCTAACCCCTACGAGCAGTACTTC,CASSVASNPYEQYF,.,TRBJ2-7,few,TRBV9
TGTGCCACCAGTAGTCCTGGACAGGGATCCTACGAGCAGTACTTC,CATSSPGQGSYEQYF,TRBD1,TRBJ2-7,.,TRBV24-1
TGCGCCAGCAGCTTTACCGGGACTAGCCCCCTCGAGCAGTACTTC,CASSFTGTSPLEQYF,TRBD2,TRBJ2-7,.,TRBV5-1
TGTGCCAGCAGACGACTAGCGGGACAGGAAGAGGCAGATACGCAGTATTTT,CASRRLAGQEEADTQYF,TRBD2,TRBJ2-3,once,TRBV7-9
TGCGCCAGCAGCCAAGGGGGCGACGAGCAGTACTTC,CASSQGGDEQYF,.,TRBJ2-7,.,TRBV4-1
TGTGCCAGTAGAGAACTAGCGGGAGTAAACAATGAGCAGTTCTTC,CASRELAGVNNEQFF,TRBD2,TRBJ2-1,.,TRBV19
TGCGCCAGCCGGACGGGCAGCAGGGGCTACGAGCAGTACTTC,CASRTGSRGYEQYF,.,TRBJ2-7,.,TRBV5-1
TGTGCCAGCAGCTTGGAGCAGGGGACGGGACTACCTCCCTACGAGCAGTACTTC,CASSLEQGTGLPPYEQYF,.,TRBJ2-7,.,TRBV5-5
TGTGCCAGCAGTGGGACAGGGCTCGGAAACACCATATATTTT,CASSGTGLGNTIYF,TRBD1,TRBJ1-3,.,TRBV28
TGTGCCATCAGTGGTCGGAGTTGGGATGAGCAGTTCTTC,CAISGRSWDEQFF,.,TRBJ2-1,.,TRBV10-3
TGTGCCAGCAGTGAACGGGGGGAGACCCAGTACTTC,CASSERGETQYF,.,TRBJ2-5,.,TRBV2
TGTGCCAACTGGCGACTGTTGAACACTGAAGCTTTCTTT,CANWRLLNTEAFF,.,TRBJ1-1,.,TRBV6-5
TGTGCCAGCAGCTTAACTGCGCTAGCGGGAGTGGATGAGCAGTTCTTC,CASSLTALAGVDEQFF,TRBD2,TRBJ2-1,.,TRBV7-3
TGTGCCAGCAGCCCCCAGGCGGGGGGCGAGACCCAGTACTTC,CASSPQAGGETQYF,TRBD2,TRBJ2-5,.,TRBV7-9
TGTGCCAGCAGTTATCAGGGTCGGATACAAGAGACCCAGTACTTC,CASSYQGRIQETQYF,.,TRBJ2-5,.,TRBV27
TGTGCCAGCAGTTCGAATTGGGGACAGGACTCTGGAAACACCATATATTTT,CASSSNWGQDSGNTIYF,TRBD1,TRBJ1-3,few,TRBV28
TGTGCCAGCAGTTTAACAGTCTACGAGCAGTACTTC,CASSLTVYEQYF,.,TRBJ2-7,.,TRBV28
TGTGCCTCAAGGAGCGGGACCACAGATACGCAGTATTTT,CASRSGTTDTQYF,TRBD2,TRBJ2-3,.,TRBV10-3
TGTGCCAGCAGCCCGGCACAGGGGTTGCGGAATTCACCCCTCCACTTT,CASSPAQGLRNSPLHF,TRBD1,TRBJ1-6,few,TRBV9
TGTGCCAGCAGTGGGATGACTAGCGGGAGGGCCCGGAGCTCCTACAATGAGCAGTTCTTC,CASSGMTSGRARSSYNEQFF,TRBD2,TRBJ2-1,.,TRBV28
TGTGCCAGCAGCCCTTACTATACAGGGACAAGGAACACTGAAGCTTTCTTT,CASSPYYTGTRNTEAFF,.,TRBJ1-1,.,TRBV5-6
TGCGCCAGCAGTGAGTATGACGGGGAGCAGTACTTC,CASSEYDGEQYF,.,TRBJ2-7,few,TRBV10-1
TGTGCCAGCAGCCACCCGCCGGGTAGCCCCTCCTACAATGAGCAGTTCTTC,CASSHPPGSPSYNEQFF,.,TRBJ2-1,.,TRBV3-1/TRBV3-2
TGTGCCAGCAGCTTAGGGACAGGAGAATTCGGGCAGTTCTTC,CASSLGTGEFGQFF,TRBD1,TRBJ2-1,.,TRBV7-2
TGTGCCAGCAGCCGGACAGGCACAGATACGCAGTATTTT,CASSRTGTDTQYF,.,TRBJ2-3,.,TRBV5-6
TGCGCCAGCAGCTTGGAGGCAGGGATCTACGAGCAGTACTTC,CASSLEAGIYEQYF,.,TRBJ2-7,.,TRBV5-1
TGTGCCAGTAGTCCCCAAGCGGGCAGCTCCTACAATGAGCAGTTCTTC,CASSPQAGSSYNEQFF,.,TRBJ2-1,few,TRBV19
TGTGCCAGCAGCTCCGGGACTAGCGTTTCCTACAATGAGCAGTTCTTC,CASSSGTSVSYNEQFF,TRBD2,TRBJ2-1,.,TRBV7-9
TGTGCCAGCAGCCAAGAACCCGTGGACAGGGGGAAATTCGGGTACGAGCAGTACTTC,CASSQEPVDRGKFGYEQYF,TRBD1,TRBJ2-7,.,TRBV3-1/TRBV3-2
TGTGCCAGCAGCTTTTTGAGGCAGGGTGGTTCACCCCTCCACTTT,CASSFLRQGGSPLHF,.,TRBJ1-6,few,TRBV7-9
TGTGCCAGCAACGGCCTAGGGGAATTGGGCCTACTGAACACTGAAGCTTTCTTT,CASNGLGELGLLNTEAFF,.,TRBJ1-1,.,TRBV7-8